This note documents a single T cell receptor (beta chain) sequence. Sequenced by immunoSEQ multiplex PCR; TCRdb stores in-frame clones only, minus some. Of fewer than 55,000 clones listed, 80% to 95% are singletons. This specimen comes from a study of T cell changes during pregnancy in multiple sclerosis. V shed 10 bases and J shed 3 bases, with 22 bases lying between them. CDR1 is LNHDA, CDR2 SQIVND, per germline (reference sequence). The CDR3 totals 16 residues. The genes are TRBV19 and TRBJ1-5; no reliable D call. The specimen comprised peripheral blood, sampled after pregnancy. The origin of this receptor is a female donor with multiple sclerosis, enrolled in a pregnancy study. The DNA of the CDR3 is TGTGCCACAACACCAAGCAGAGGCGGGTACAATCAGCCCCAGCATTTT. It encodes CATTPSRGGYNQPQHF.